The entry below describes one TCR beta chain. Time point described: blood 4 weeks post-SBRT, at nephrectomy. Treatment of the sample: 15 Gy SBRT to primary tumor, nephrectomy 4 weeks later. Serial blood draws occurred at baseline and 2 and 4 weeks post-SBRT. This sample is drawn from a study of radiation and T cells in renal cell carcinoma. The CDR3 runs to 11 residues. Trimming left V 5 bases short and J 10 bases short, with 12 bases between. CDR1 DFQATT and CDR2 SNEGSKA come from the germline V gene (reference sequence). Some clones are missing from TCRdb's copy, which holds only in-frame ones; the method was immunoSEQ multiplex PCR. The table lists approximately 70,000 clones, more than 60% of them singletons, with 6.5% to 7.5% in the top ten.

The J gene is TRBJ2-1, the V gene TRBV20-1; possibly TRBD2 for D (5 bases). The sequence was obtained from a man in his sixties with renal cell carcinoma. Source: blood, taken from a patient whose treatment included radiotherapy and nephrectomy. The CDR3 protein is CSAERTQEQFF. The CDR3 bases are TGCAGTGCTGAGCGGACGCAAGAGCAGTTCTTC.